These T cell receptor beta chains were read from a single sample in a study of pediatric ulcerative colitis. This table comes from immunoSEQ multiplex PCR, and its TCRdb copy is limited to in-frame clones, with some not included. There are some 57,000 clones in the sample; around 87% occur only once, and about 1.5% lies in the top ten. The sequencing input was blood. The receptors originated from a boy under 18 who was a control in a study of pediatric ulcerative colitis. Both conserved end residues are part of each CDR3. A D gene is named only where the DNA matches it firmly. A row's size may be missing; if present it is once, few, many or a size class.

-	-	TRBV27	TRBJ2-1	TGTGCCAGCAGTTTACAGGGTCTCCATGAGCAGTTCTTC	CASSLQGLHEQFF
-	TRBD1	TRBV11-2	TRBJ2-1	TGTGCCAGCAGCTTAGGACAGGGCAATGAGCAGTTCTTC	CASSLGQGNEQFF
-	-	TRBV15	TRBJ1-2	TGTGCCACCAGCCGGGCGGAGGGGAGCTATGGCTACACCTTC	CATSRAEGSYGYTF
-	-	TRBV19	TRBJ1-3	TGTGCCAGAAGGGGACGGGACTCTGGAAACACCATATATTTT	CARRGRDSGNTIYF
-	-	TRBV5-4	TRBJ2-4	TGTGCCAGCAGCCCACATATGGACGGAGGGCCCGTTCTAGCCAAAAACATTCAGTACTTC	CASSPHMDGGPVLAKNIQYF
-	-	TRBV18	TRBJ1-1	TGTGCCAGCTCACCACCGAATCCCAGTAGGGGGAGCACTGAAGCTTTCTTT	CASSPPNPSRGSTEAFF
-	-	TRBV19	TRBJ1-4	TGTGCCAGTAGTATCCCGTGGGATAATGAAAAACTGTTTTTT	CASSIPWDNEKLFF
-	-	TRBV27	TRBJ2-3	TGTGCCAGCAGTTATTATCATACGCAGTATTTT	CASSYYHTQYF
once	TRBD1	TRBV19	TRBJ2-2	TGTGCCAGTAGCAGGGGGCAAATGAAGCGGGTCGACACCGGGGAGCTGTTTTTT	CASSRGQMKRVDTGELFF
-	TRBD1	TRBV7-2	TRBJ1-2	TGTGCCAGCAGCTTAAGGGGACAGGGGCGCCCTGGCTACACCTTC	CASSLRGQGRPGYTF
-	TRBD2	TRBV19	TRBJ2-1	TGTGCCAGTAGTATAACTAGCGGGAGGGCCAATGAGCAGTTCTTC	CASSITSGRANEQFF
few	-	TRBV28	TRBJ1-2	TGTGCCAGCCAAGACAGGAACTATGGCTACACCTTC	CASQDRNYGYTF
-	TRBD2	TRBV5-1	TRBJ2-1	TGCGCCAGCAGCTCACTAGCGGTAGTAGGGAATGAGCAGTTCTTC	CASSSLAVVGNEQFF
-	TRBD1	TRBV7-2	TRBJ2-7	TGTGCCAGCAGTTCCGGGACAGGGGTCTCCTACGAGCAGTACTTC	CASSSGTGVSYEQYF
-	TRBD1	TRBV6-1	TRBJ1-4	TGTGCCAGCAGTGAAGTAGCAGGGGGCTACGAAGGTGAAAAACTGTTTTTT	CASSEVAGGYEGEKLFF
few	TRBD2	TRBV4-2	TRBJ2-5	TGTGCCAGCAGCTCAAGGGCGGGGGCCCAGTACTTC	CASSSRAGAQYF
-	-	TRBV7-2	TRBJ1-5	TGTGCCAGCAGCCGGACAGTTAATCAGCCCCAGCATTTT	CASSRTVNQPQHF
-	-	TRBV6-5	TRBJ1-6	TGTGCCAGCAGCCGCCCCAACTCCTATAATTCACCCCTCCACTTT	CASSRPNSYNSPLHF
-	-	TRBV7-8	TRBJ2-7	TGTGCCAGCAGCTTAGGGCCTGTTTTCTACGAGCAGTACTTC	CASSLGPVFYEQYF
few	-	TRBV5-4	TRBJ2-7	TGTGCCAGCAGCTTGGATCAAGTCACCTACGAGCAGTACTTC	CASSLDQVTYEQYF
-	TRBD2	TRBV9	TRBJ2-1	TGTGCCAGCAGCGCCGGAACTAGCGGCTACAATGAGCAGTTCTTC	CASSAGTSGYNEQFF
-	TRBD1	TRBV15	TRBJ2-2	TGTGCCACCACGACCGGACAGGGGGCCGGGGAGCTGTTTTTT	CATTTGQGAGELFF
-	-	TRBV7-2	TRBJ1-1	TGTGCCAGCAGCTTATATCCAGGGACCATGAACACTGAAGCTTTCTTT	CASSLYPGTMNTEAFF
-	-	TRBV2	TRBJ1-1	TGTGCCAGCAGTGTCTCAGGGAACACTGAAGCTTTCTTT	CASSVSGNTEAFF
-	-	TRBV7-3	TRBJ2-1	TGTGCCAGCAGCTTCCTGGCGGCCTCCTACAATGAGCAGTTCTTC	CASSFLAASYNEQFF
-	TRBD2	TRBV9	TRBJ2-4	TGTGCCAGCAGCGCCAGTCCGGGGGGGATTCAGTACTTC	CASSASPGGIQYF
-	TRBD2	TRBV5-4	TRBJ2-3	TGTGCCAGCATCGTCAAGCGGGAGGGCCGTGATACGCAGTATTTT	CASIVKREGRDTQYF
-	TRBD1	TRBV6-1	TRBJ2-3	TGTGCCACACAACAGGGGATCGCCACAGATACGCAGTATTTT	CATQQGIATDTQYF
-	-	TRBV7-2	TRBJ2-3	TGTGCCAGCAGCTTACTACTAAGCACAGATACGCAGTATTTT	CASSLLLSTDTQYF
-	-	TRBV4-2	TRBJ1-1	TGTGCCAGCAGCCAAGAAAAGGGTTTGGGTACTGAAGCTTTCTTT	CASSQEKGLGTEAFF
-	-	TRBV4-1	TRBJ2-7	TGCGCCAGCAGCCAAGATTCCCTTAGCTTCGAGCAGTACTTC	CASSQDSLSFEQYF
-	-	TRBV7-2	TRBJ2-7	TGTGCCAGCAGCTCCCTAACGGGGGGCCCCTACGAGCAGTACTTC	CASSSLTGGPYEQYF
-	TRBD2	TRBV11-2	TRBJ2-7	TGTGCCAGCCATACCTTTACCGGGACTAGCGGCTACGAGCAGTACTTC	CASHTFTGTSGYEQYF
-	-	TRBV5-4	TRBJ2-5	TGTGCCAGCAGCTTGGGTATCCAAGAGACCCAGTACTTC	CASSLGIQETQYF
few	-	TRBV27	TRBJ1-2	TGTGCCAGCAGTTTATTGGGAAGGGGTAGCTACACCTTC	CASSLLGRGSYTF
-	-	TRBV7-9	TRBJ2-2	TGTGCCAGCAGCTCCCAGGAATCCGGGGAGCTGTTTTTT	CASSSQESGELFF
once	-	TRBV5-1	TRBJ1-2	TGCGCCAGCAGCTTGGCCCAGGCCGCTAACTATGGCTACACCTTC	CASSLAQAANYGYTF
-	TRBD2	TRBV18	TRBJ2-1	TGTGCCAGCTCACCACCCTATCGGGAGGAAGTCTACAATGAGCAGTTCTTC	CASSPPYREEVYNEQFF
-	-	TRBV7-3	TRBJ2-7	TGTGCCAGCAGCTTAACGGGCGGGGCAGGTTACGAGCAGTACTTC	CASSLTGGAGYEQYF
-	-	TRBV15	TRBJ1-6	TGTGCCACCAGCCGCGACAGAATTAATTCACCCCTCCACTTT	CATSRDRINSPLHF
-	TRBD1	TRBV7-2	TRBJ1-1	TGTGCCAGCAGCTGGACAGGGGGGAACACTGAAGCTTTCTTT	CASSWTGGNTEAFF
-	-	TRBV5-1	TRBJ1-4	TGCGCCAGCAGCTTGGGGGAGAGGCCGGGGGCAACTAATGAAAAACTGTTTTTT	CASSLGERPGATNEKLFF
-	-	TRBV5-1	TRBJ1-2	TGCGCCAGCAGCTTGGAATGGGATACTAACTATGGCTACACCTTC	CASSLEWDTNYGYTF
once	-	TRBV25-1	TRBJ1-3	TGTGCCAGCAGTGAATTAACAGGGAGCATCGGAAACACCATATATTTT	CASSELTGSIGNTIYF
-	-	TRBV2	TRBJ2-5	TGTGCCAGCGAAATGGGGTGGGCAGAGACCCAGTACTTC	CASEMGWAETQYF
-	-	TRBV6-1	TRBJ2-4	TGTGCCAGCAGTGAAGACCAGCGGCGGACTGGGAAAAACATTCAGTACTTC	CASSEDQRRTGKNIQYF
-	-	TRBV11-2	TRBJ1-1	TGTGCCAGCAGCTTAGGCGTGAACACTGAAGCTTTCTTT	CASSLGVNTEAFF
-	TRBD1	TRBV10-2	TRBJ2-2	TGCGCCAGCAGTGGCAGGGGGCGGGACACCGGGGAGCTGTTTTTT	CASSGRGRDTGELFF
-	-	TRBV4-1	TRBJ2-1	TGCGCCAGCAGCCAAGATAGGGGAGTCGATGAGCAGTTCTTC	CASSQDRGVDEQFF
-	TRBD1	TRBV6-6	TRBJ1-4	TGTGCCAGCAGTCCAGACAGGGGATCAACTAATGAAAAACTGTTTTTT	CASSPDRGSTNEKLFF
once	-	TRBV4-1	TRBJ2-7	TGTGCCAGCAGCGAACAGCCTAGCTCCTACGAGCAGTACTTC	CASSEQPSSYEQYF
-	TRBD2	TRBV7-9	TRBJ2-3	TGTGCCACCATTTCGCGACTAGCGGAAAGAACAGATACGCAGTATTTT	CATISRLAERTDTQYF
-	TRBD1	TRBV28	TRBJ2-7	TGTGCCACCTATTCCGGGACAGGGACCTACGAGCAGTACTTC	CATYSGTGTYEQYF
-	TRBD2	TRBV6-1	TRBJ2-7	TGTGCCAGCAGTGAGGCTAGCGGGAGCTCCTACGAGCAGTACTTC	CASSEASGSSYEQYF
-	TRBD1	TRBV28	TRBJ2-7	TGTGCCAGCAGCGGGACAGGGGGCATCAACGAGCAGTACTTC	CASSGTGGINEQYF
-	TRBD2	TRBV6-4	TRBJ2-5	TGTGCCAGCAGTTCGACTAGCGGCCCACAAGAGACCCAGTACTTC	CASSSTSGPQETQYF
-	-	TRBV5-8	TRBJ1-1	TGTGCCAGCAGCTTTGCACGAGGGGAACCCAACACTGAAGCTTTCTTT	CASSFARGEPNTEAFF
-	-	TRBV15	TRBJ1-1	TGTGCCACCAGCAGAGAACAGGGGAACACTGAAGCTTTCTTT	CATSREQGNTEAFF